This TCR beta chain was profiled in a study of vaccination effects on CD4 cells after COVID-19. Study at large: The post-vaccine samples were taken, at the median, 72 days after the second dose. Two million PBMC per well were cultured with approximately 9 IU/ml IL-2 and roughly 9.9 ug/ml peptides. General study findings and limits: Both infection-induced and vaccine-induced clones contracted markedly at late post-vaccination timepoints. Convalescent patients numbered few in the study; early post-infection timepoints were missing entirely.

With respect to this clone: Its antigen remains unidentified.

Scientists isolated CD4+ T cells after a roughly 10-day culture period ended. The cohort was immunized with two doses of either the BNT162b2 or mRNA-1273 vaccine. Generated by immunoSEQ multiplex PCR, the TCRdb table keeps only in-frame clones and is missing some. The table includes some 40,000 clones, around two thirds detected once. The source is a human donor who received a COVID-19 vaccine. The input for sequencing was CD4+ T cells from PBMCs cultured without peptide, taken after COVID-19 vaccination.

The CDR3 DNA follows: TGTGCCAGCAGCCTGACTCGGACAGGGAGTACCGACGAGCAGTACTTC. It translates to CASSLTRTGSTDEQYF. J is TRBJ2-7 and V is TRBV11-3, with TRBD1 matching over 8 bases. The CDR3 is made up of 16 amino acids. Unmatched junction bases numbered 14, after V lost 5 bases and J lost 5 bases. Germline V lookup: CDR1 SGHNT, CDR2 YENEEA.